The entry that follows covers one TCR beta chain sequence. This sample was included in a study of cytomegalovirus exposure and HLA in healthy donors. Sequencing was performed with immunoSEQ multiplex PCR; in TCRdb, only in-frame clones are kept and a portion is missing. In the table there are 75,000 to 90,000 clones, roughly 95% of which are singletons. Trimming removed 7 bases at V and 0 bases at J, with 10 bases between. Germline V gives CDR1 SGHAT, CDR2 FQDESV (reference sequence). The CDR3 sequence is 14 residues long. The sample was PBMCs. The receptor's source is a man aged 18 to 29 in good health and CMV-seropositive. This rearrangement joins TRBV11-1 to TRBJ2-1; weak D call: TRBD2 (5 bases). The CDR3 protein is CASKETTSYNEQFF. The CDR3 DNA follows: TGTGCCAGCAAGGAGACTACCTCCTACAATGAGCAGTTCTTC.